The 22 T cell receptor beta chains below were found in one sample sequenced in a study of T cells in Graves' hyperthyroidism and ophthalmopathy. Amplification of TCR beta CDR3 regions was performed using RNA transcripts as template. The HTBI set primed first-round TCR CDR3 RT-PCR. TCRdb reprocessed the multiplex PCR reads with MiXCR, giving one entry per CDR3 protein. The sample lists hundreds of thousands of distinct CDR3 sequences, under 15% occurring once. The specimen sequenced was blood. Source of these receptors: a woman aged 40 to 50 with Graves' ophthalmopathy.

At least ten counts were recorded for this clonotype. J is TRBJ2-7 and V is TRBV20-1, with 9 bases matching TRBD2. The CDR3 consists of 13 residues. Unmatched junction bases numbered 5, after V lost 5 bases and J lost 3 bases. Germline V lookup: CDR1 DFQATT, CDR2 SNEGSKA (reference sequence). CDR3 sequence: CSAFSGRDYEQYF. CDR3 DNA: TGCAGTGCTTTTAGCGGGAGAGACTACGAGCAGTACTTC.

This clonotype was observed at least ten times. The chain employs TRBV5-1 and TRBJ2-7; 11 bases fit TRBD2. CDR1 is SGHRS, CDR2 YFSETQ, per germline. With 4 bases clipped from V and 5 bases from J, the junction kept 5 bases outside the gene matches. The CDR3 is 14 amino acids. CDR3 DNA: TGCGCCAGCAGCCCTCTAGCGGGAGGAGACGAGCAGTACTTC. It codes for CASSPLAGGDEQYF.

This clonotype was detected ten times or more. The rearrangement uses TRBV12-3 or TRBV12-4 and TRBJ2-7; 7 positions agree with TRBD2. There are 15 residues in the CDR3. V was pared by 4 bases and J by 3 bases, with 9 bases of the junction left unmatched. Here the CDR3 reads CASSWASGQNYEQYF. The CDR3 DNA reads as TGTGCCAGCAGTTGGGCTAGCGGCCAAAACTACGAGCAGTACTTC.

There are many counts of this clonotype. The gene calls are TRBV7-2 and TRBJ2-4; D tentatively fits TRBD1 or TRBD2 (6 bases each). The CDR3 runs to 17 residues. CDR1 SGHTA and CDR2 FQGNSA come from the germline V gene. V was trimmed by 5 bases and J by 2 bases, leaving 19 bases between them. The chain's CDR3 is CASSPGGAGVTKNIQYF. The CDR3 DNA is TGTGCCAGCAGCCCCGGAGGGGCAGGGGTCACCAAAAACATTCAGTACTTC.

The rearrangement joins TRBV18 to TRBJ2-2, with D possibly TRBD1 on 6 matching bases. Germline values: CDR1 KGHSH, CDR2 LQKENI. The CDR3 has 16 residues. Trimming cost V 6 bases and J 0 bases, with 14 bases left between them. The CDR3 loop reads CASSPGQIANTGELFF. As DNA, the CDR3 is TGTGCCAGCTCGCCAGGACAGATCGCGAACACCGGGGAGCTGTTTTTT.

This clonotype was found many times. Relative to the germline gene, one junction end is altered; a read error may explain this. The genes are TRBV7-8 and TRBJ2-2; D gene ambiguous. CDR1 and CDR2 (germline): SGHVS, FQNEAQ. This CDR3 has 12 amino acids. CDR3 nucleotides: TGTGCCAGCAGTTTAGGTCGCGGGGAGCTGTTTTTT. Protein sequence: CASSLGRGELFF.

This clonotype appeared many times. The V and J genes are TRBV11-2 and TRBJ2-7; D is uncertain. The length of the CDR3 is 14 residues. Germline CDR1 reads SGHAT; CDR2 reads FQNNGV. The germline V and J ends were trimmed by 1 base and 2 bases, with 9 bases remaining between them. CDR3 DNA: TGTGCCAGCAGCTTAGGGACCCTCGCCTACGAGCAGTACTTC. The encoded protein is CASSLGTLAYEQYF. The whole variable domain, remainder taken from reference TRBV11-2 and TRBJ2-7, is EAGVAQSPRYKIIEKRQSVAFWCNPISGHATLYWYQQILGQGPKLLIQFQNNGVVDDSQLPKDRFSAERLKGVDSTLKIQPAKLEDSAVYLCASSLGTLAYEQYFGPGTRLTVT.

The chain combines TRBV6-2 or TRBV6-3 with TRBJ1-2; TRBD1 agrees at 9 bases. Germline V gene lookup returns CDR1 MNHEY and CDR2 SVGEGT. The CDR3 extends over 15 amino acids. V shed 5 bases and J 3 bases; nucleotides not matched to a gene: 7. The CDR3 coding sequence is TGTGCCAGCAGTGTACTCGGGACAGGGTACTATGGCTACACCTTC. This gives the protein CASSVLGTGYYGYTF.

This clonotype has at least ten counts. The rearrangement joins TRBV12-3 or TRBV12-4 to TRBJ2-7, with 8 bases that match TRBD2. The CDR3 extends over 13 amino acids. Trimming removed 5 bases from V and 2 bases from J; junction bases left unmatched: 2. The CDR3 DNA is TGTGCCAGCAGTGCGACTAGCGCCTACGAGCAGTACTTC. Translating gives CASSATSAYEQYF.

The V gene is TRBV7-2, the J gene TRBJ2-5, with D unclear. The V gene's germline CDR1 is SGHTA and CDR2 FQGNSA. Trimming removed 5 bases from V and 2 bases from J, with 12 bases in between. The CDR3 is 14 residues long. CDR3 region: CASSPRVFQETQYF. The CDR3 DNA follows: TGTGCCAGCAGCCCTAGAGTTTTTCAAGAGACCCAGTACTTC.

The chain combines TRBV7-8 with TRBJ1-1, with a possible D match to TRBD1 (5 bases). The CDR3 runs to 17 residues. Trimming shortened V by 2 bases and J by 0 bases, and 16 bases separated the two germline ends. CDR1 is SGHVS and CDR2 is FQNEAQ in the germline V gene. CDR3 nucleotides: TGTGCCAGCAGCTTACCCAACAGACAGTGGATGAACACTGAAGCTTTCTTT. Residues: CASSLPNRQWMNTEAFF.

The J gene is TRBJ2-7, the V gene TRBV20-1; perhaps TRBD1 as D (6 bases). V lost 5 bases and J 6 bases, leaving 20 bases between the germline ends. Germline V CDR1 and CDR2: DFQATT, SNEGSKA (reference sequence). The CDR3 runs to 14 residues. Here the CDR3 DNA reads TGCAGTGCTCGGCGAGGGGGTGGCCCCAGCGAGCAGTACTTC. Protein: CSARRGGGPSEQYF.

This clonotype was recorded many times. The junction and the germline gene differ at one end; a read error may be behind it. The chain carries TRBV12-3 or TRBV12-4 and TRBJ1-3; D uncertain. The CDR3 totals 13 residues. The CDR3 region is CASSQSSGNTIYF. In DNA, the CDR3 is TGTGCCAGCAGCCAGAGCTCTGGGAACACCATATATTTT.

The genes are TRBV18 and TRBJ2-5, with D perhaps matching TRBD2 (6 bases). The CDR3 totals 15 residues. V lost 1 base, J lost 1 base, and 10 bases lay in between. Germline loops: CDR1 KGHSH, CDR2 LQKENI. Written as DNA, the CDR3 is TGTGCCAGCTCACCACGGGGAGGACTCCAAGAGACCCAGTACTTC. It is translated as CASSPRGGLQETQYF.

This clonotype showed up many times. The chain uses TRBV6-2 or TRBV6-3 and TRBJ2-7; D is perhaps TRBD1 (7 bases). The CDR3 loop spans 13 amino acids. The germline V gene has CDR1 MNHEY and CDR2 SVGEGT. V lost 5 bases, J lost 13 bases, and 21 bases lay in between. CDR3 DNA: TGTGCCAGCAGTACCTCTTGGAGGGACAGATCTTACTTC. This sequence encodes CASSTSWRDRSYF.

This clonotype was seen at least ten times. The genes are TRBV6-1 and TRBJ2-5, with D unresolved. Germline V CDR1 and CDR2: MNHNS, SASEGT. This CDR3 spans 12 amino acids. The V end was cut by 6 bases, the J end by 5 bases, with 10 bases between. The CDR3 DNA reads TGTGCCAGCAGGAGCGCCGCGGAGACCCAGTACTTC. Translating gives CASRSAAETQYF.

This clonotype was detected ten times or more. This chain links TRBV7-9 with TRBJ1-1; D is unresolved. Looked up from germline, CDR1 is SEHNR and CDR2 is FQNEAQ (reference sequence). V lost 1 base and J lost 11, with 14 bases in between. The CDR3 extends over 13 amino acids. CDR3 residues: CASSLVVGRKAFF. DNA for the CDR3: TGTGCCAGCAGCTTAGTAGTGGGTCGGAAGGCTTTCTTT.

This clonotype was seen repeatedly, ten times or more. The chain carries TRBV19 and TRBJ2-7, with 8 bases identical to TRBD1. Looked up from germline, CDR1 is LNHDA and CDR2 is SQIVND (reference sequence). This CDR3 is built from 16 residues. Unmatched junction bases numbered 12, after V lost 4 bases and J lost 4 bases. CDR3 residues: CASSRLSGTGFYEQYF. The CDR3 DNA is TGTGCCAGTAGTAGATTATCCGGGACAGGCTTTTACGAGCAGTACTTC.

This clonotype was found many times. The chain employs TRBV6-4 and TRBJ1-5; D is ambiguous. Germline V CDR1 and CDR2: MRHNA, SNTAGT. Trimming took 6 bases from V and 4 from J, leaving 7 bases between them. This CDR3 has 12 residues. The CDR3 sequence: CASRAPNQPQHF. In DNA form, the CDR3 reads TGTGCCAGCAGGGCACCTAATCAGCCCCAGCATTTT.

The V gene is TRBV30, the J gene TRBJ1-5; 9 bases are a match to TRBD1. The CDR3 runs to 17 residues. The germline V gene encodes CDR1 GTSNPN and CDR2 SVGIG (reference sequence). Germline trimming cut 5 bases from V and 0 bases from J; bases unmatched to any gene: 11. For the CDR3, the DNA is TGTGCCTGGTGCCCCGGGACAGGGATTTATAGCAATCAGCCCCAGCATTTT. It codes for CAWCPGTGIYSNQPQHF.

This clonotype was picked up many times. CDR3 loop: CASSLGPNEQYF. CDR3 nucleotides: TGTGCCAGCAGCTTAGGACCCAACGAGCAGTACTTC. The rearrangement joins TRBV7-6 to TRBJ2-7; no clear D. Germline V lookup: CDR1 SGHVS, CDR2 FNYEAQ. Deletions cut 1 base from V and 5 bases from J, with 6 bases between. CDR3 length equals 12 residues.

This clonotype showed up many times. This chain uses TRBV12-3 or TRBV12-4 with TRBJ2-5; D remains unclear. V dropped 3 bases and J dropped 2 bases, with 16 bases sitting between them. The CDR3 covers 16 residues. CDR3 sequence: CASSFVVVGRQETQYF. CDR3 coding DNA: TGTGCCAGCAGTTTTGTAGTGGTGGGTCGACAAGAGACCCAGTACTTC.